This T cell receptor beta chain was recorded in a study of regulatory T cells in long-lasting Graves disease (dated by TCRdb to about 2021). Broadly, across the study: Persistent Graves' disease was defined as persistently positive TSH receptor autoantibodies together with antithyroid drug treatment for over 5 years. Patients with persistent Graves' disease were compared with patients with newly diagnosed Graves' disease using TCR sequencing and RNA sequencing of peripheral blood. The study was conducted in China and was registered as a clinical trial. TCR sequencing covered 13 persistent and approximately 20 newly diagnosed Graves' disease patients, approximately 33 samples in total. On average, persistent Graves' disease patients in the clinical cohort had been on antithyroid drugs for approximately 10 years. Study-level results and caveats: Persistent patients shared more public clonotypes among themselves (more than 2,500) than newly diagnosed patients did (more than 850). The small sample size was acknowledged by the authors as a limitation that may reduce accuracy. Persistent Graves' disease patients showed lower TCR Shannon entropy and fewer highly expanded clones than newly diagnosed patients, suggesting clonal expansion. The study examined only peripheral blood because the primary lesion, thyroid tissue, could not be accessed. Preferential use of TRBV28, TRBJ1-2 and TRBJ2-5 was observed in persistent disease, whereas TRBV20-1 and TRBJ2-1 were favored in newly diagnosed disease. Sequencing and analysis were limited to the TCR beta chain.

Library preparation used multiplex PCR. TCRdb lists the instrument as Illumina HiSeq 4000. To build TCR beta libraries, CDR3 regions were amplified by Arm-PCR using iRepertoire HTBI primers. Before sequencing, the PCR products underwent gel purification. For the original study's pipeline: Gene usage analysis of CDR3 amino acid clonotypes relied on the roughly 64 TRBV and over 13 TRBJ segments identified across samples. Filtered high-quality paired reads were merged into contigs using COPE and FqMerger. Contigs were aligned with BLAST to IMGT TRBV, TRBD and TRBJ reference genes, and CDR3 was defined per IMGT. Highly expanded clones were defined as clonotypes with a frequency above 0.1%. Repertoire diversity was measured by Shannon entropy, and V-J evenness by the Gini coefficient. Clonotypes shared by more than one individual were considered public. TCRdb ran its own pipeline on the public reads, namely fastp trimming at Q25 and MiXCR clone calling, and kept in-frame beta chains. Rows with one shared CDR3 protein collapse into an entry with the most common genes and DNA. These V and J calls are TCRdb output, not the study's own analysis. For this sample there are hundreds of thousands of distinct CDR3 sequences; less than 25% appear just once. Less than 25% of the sample comes from the top ten.

What the time point label conveys for this sample: persistent/refractory GD, antithyroid drugs over 5 years with positive TRAb. For both TCR sequencing and RNA sequencing, RNA was extracted from PBMCs using TRIzol. The diagnosis of Graves' disease was made according to American Thyroid Association guidelines. The patients came from an endocrinology department in Xi'an, China. Each patient gave around 9.2 milliliters of peripheral blood, collected in an EDTA anticoagulant tube. Ficoll Paque Plus density gradient separation was used to isolate PBMCs, and no further T cell sorting was done. An Agilent 2100 Bioanalyzer and agarose gel were used to check RNA quality, while a NanoDrop 2000 measured RNA concentration. Note on this clonotype: This clone's antigen is unknown. Base quality data are lacking; no much larger clone is found one base away.

From the cysteine up to the phenylalanine, the CDR3 has a length of 14 residues. The kept DNA is CDR3 alone, 42 bases in frame from the first base. In the germline V gene (reference sequence), CDR1 corresponds to LGHDT and CDR2 to YNNKEL. V is reduced by 0 bases and J by 4 bases, leaving a spacing of 7 bases between them. Source: peripheral blood mononuclear cells (PBMCs), taken when the disease was refractory, from a patient treated with antithyroid drugs. The rearranged segments are TRBV3-1 and TRBJ1-5; there is no confident call for the D gene. This TCR derives from a female donor with Graves disease. The nucleotides are TGTGCCAGCAGCCAAGATTGGGGTAATCAGCCCCAGCATTTT. This translates into CASSQDWGNQPQHF.